This T cell receptor (beta chain) was profiled in a study of vaccination and CD4 T cells after COVID-19. Scientists ran DNA taken from cultured CD4+ T cells through the Oncomine TCR Beta short-read assay for sequencing. TCRdb reanalysed the PCR reads using MiXCR and keeps one entry per CDR3 protein. The sample records 15,000 to 20,000 distinct CDR3 sequences, roughly 30% being singletons. Germline-derived CDR1 and CDR2 are SGHAT and FQNNGV. The CDR3 covers 16 residues. Treatment noted: approximately 9-day PBMC culture with coronavirus spike peptide pools or control peptides (ViraFEST assay). As concerns this clonotype: Its antigen is not known. At one of its ends the junction is not consistent with the germline gene, which may arise from a read error.

The TCR originated in a human donor with COVID-19. The chain carries TRBV11-2 and TRBJ2-5; D ambiguous. The sequenced material came from cultured CD4+ T cells from blood. The CDR3 reads CASSLDFLPIQEAQYF. The CDR3 DNA is TGTGCCAGCAGCTTAGATTTCCTTCCGATACAAGAGGCCCAGTACTTC.